Given below is one T cell receptor (beta chain) in context. CDR3 length: 14 amino acids. The trim removed 4 bases at V and 3 bases at J, leaving 3 bases unmatched. Germline V gene data show CDR1 as LNHDA and CDR2 as SQIVND (reference sequence). The data are from a study of blood T cell repertoires in COVID-19. Across the whole study: Whether acute or convalescent, the COVID-19 samples came from the United States, Italy and Spain. T cells, B-cell-depleted T cells, or PBMCs provided the cDNA or gDNA that served as material.

Libraries were prepared by immunoSEQ multiplex PCR; TCRdb keeps only in-frame clonotypes and omits some of them. The table lists nearly 350,000 clones, about 90% of them singletons. This receptor was identified in a woman aged 18-35 years who had recovered from COVID-19. V gene TRBV19 combines with J gene TRBJ2-1; 7 bases align to TRBD1. What was sequenced was peripheral blood. The CDR3 sequence: CASSKGASYNEQFF. The CDR3 bases are TGTGCCAGTAGTAAGGGGGCGAGCTACAATGAGCAGTTCTTC.